This T cell receptor (beta chain) appears in the sequencing data of a study of blood T cells in healthy people across ages. The sample holds many counts of this clonotype. Its antigen is currently unknown. Together with a sample-barcoded 5' primer, a J-beta primer mix was included in a second PCR lasting roughly 6 to 12 cycles. TCRdb reprocessed the 5' RACE reads with MiXCR, giving one entry per CDR3 protein. This table holds under 800,000 distinct CDR3 sequences, roughly 45% found once. The CDR3 is 15 amino acids. The V end was cut by 5 bases, the J end by 2 bases, with 14 bases between. The germline V gene has CDR1 SGHTA and CDR2 FQGNSA. General study findings and limits: No one knew whether donors had CMV, which possibly confounded expanded clonotype changes. A roughly linear age-dependent decrease characterized TCR beta diversity per million T cells. A greater number of naive CD4+ cells and higher diversity distinguished long-lived donors from aged donors.

The specimen sequenced was blood. This clonotype was sampled from a woman in her sixties or seventies in good health. This chain connects TRBV7-2 to TRBJ2-3; D could derive from TRBD1 or TRBD2 (5 bases each). DNA for the CDR3: TGTGCCAGCAGCCCCACTGGGACCCCCACAGATACGCAGTATTTT. This translates into CASSPTGTPTDTQYF. The entire variable domain, with the rest obtained from reference TRBV7-2 and TRBJ2-3, is as follows: GAGVSQSPSNKVTEKGKDVELRCDPISGHTALYWYRQSLGQGLEFLIYFQGNSAPDKSGLPSDRFSAERTGGSVSTLTIQRTQQEDSAVYLCASSPTGTPTDTQYFGPGTRLTVL.